The clone carrying this T cell receptor beta chain appeared a few times. This entry is derived from a study of graft-versus-host responses after intestinal transplantation. Study background: All recipients were transplanted with multivisceral, liver-intestinal, or isolated intestinal grafts. Whole-study findings and limits: High graft-versus-host to host-versus-graft clonal ratios were found in allografts of patients who had graft-donor T cell macrochimerism. There were GvH clones found in recipient marrow, and some of them appeared first in ileum or blood.

There were approximately 200,000 CFSE-labeled responder cells plated together with approximately 200,000 irradiated, violet-dye-labeled stimulator cells. Proliferating responders of the CD3+CD4+ and CD3+CD8+ phenotypes with low CFSE were sorted after the reaction. Only in-frame clones appear in the TCRdb table, and some are missing; sequencing was by immunoSEQ multiplex PCR. This sample has about 21,000 clones, with about 43% found just once. The clonotype was recovered from a human patient who received an intestinal transplant. The sequencing here drew on alloreactive CD8+ T cells from a mixed lymphocyte reaction culture, taken before intestinal transplant. Subset described: CFSE-low proliferating T cells sorted from approximately 6-day pre-transplant mixed lymphocyte reaction (GvH or HvG direction).

CDR3 in amino acids: CASSAGPTNYGYTF. CDR3 DNA: TGTGCCAGCAGCGCAGGCCCCACTAACTATGGCTACACCTTC. The chain combines TRBV6-6 with TRBJ1-2, with unresolved D. The V and J ends lost 6 bases and 0 bases respectively, with 11 bases between them. The CDR3 is 14 amino acids. In germline, CDR1 is MNHNY, CDR2 SVGAGI (reference sequence).